Listed here are 21 T cell receptor beta chains from one sample, sequenced in a study of blood T cell repertoires in COVID-19. The assay was immunoSEQ multiplex PCR, and TCRdb's table has in-frame clones only and misses some. Among 71,000 or so clones listed, around 85% were seen once. What was sequenced was peripheral blood. The receptors derive from a man in his 70s with acute or convalescent COVID-19.

The J gene is TRBJ2-1, the V gene TRBV5-1; no clear D. CDR1 SGHRS and CDR2 YFSETQ come from the germline V gene. CDR3 length: 13 amino acids. V was pared by 4 bases and J by 9 bases, with 14 bases between. In nucleotides, the CDR3 is TGCGCCAGCAGCCCGGAGTGGAAATCTGAGCAGTTCTTC. Protein product: CASSPEWKSEQFF.

CDR3 coding DNA: TGTGCCAGCAATCTAATAGGGGCCACTGAAGCTTTCTTT. It encodes CASNLIGATEAFF. The V call is TRBV12-3 or TRBV12-4, the J call TRBJ1-1; weak D call: TRBD1 (5 bases). The length of the CDR3 is 13 residues. The V end was cut by 7 bases, the J end by 4 bases, with 13 bases between.

The chain has TRBV30 and TRBJ1-1; maybe TRBD1 (5 bases). Germline V gives CDR1 GTSNPN, CDR2 SVGIG (reference sequence). The CDR3 runs 14 residues. The V end lost 7 bases, the J end lost 4 bases, and 19 bases lay between the germline ends. CDR3 protein: CALLREGYSTEAFF. CDR3 bases: TGTGCCTTGTTGAGGGAGGGGTACAGCACTGAAGCTTTCTTT.

DNA for the CDR3: TGTGCCTGGAGTGTACAGGGGGCATACGAGCAGTACTTC. Its translation is CAWSVQGAYEQYF. The V call is TRBV30, the J call TRBJ2-7; 9 bases agree with TRBD1. Germline trimming cut 0 bases from V and 4 bases from J; bases unmatched to any gene: 1. This CDR3 is built from 13 residues. Germline assignment: CDR1 GTSNPN and CDR2 SVGIG (reference sequence).

This clone was observed a single time. Written as DNA, the CDR3 is TGTGCCAGCAGCCATGGTGACATAAGCACAGATACGCAGTATTTT. Residues: CASSHGDISTDTQYF. V is TRBV3-1 (or the pseudogene TRBV3-2) and J is TRBJ2-3, with no clear D. This CDR3 has 15 residues. Trimming cost V 3 bases and J 0 bases, with 10 bases left between them. Germline V gene data show CDR1 as LGHDT and CDR2 as YNNKEL (reference sequence).

This clone was detected only once. The V call is TRBV4-1, the J call TRBJ1-1, with D unclear. CDR3 length equals 13 residues. Trimming stripped 0 bases from V and 1 base from J, with 3 bases between. From germline, CDR1 is MGHRA and CDR2 YSYEKL. The DNA for the CDR3 is TGCGCCAGCAGCCAAGAGAGGAACACTGAAGCTTTCTTT. It yields the protein CASSQERNTEAFF.

The sample holds one count of this clone. This chain links TRBV27 with TRBJ1-6; a weak D match, TRBD1 (6 bases). The length of the CDR3 is 15 residues. The germline CDR1 and CDR2 sequences are MNHEY and SMNVEV (reference sequence). V shed 4 bases and J shed 14 bases, with 21 bases lying between them. CDR3 protein: CASSSQGPLSLTLHF. The CDR3 bases are TGTGCCAGCAGTTCGCAGGGGCCACTTTCCTTAACCCTCCACTTT.

In this sample, this clone turned up a few times. The genes are TRBV6-2 or TRBV6-3 and TRBJ1-1; possibly TRBD1 for D (6 bases). Per the germline V gene, CDR1 is MNHEY and CDR2 is SVGEGT. V lost 1 base and J lost 5, with 11 bases in between. CDR3 length equals 14 residues. The CDR3 nucleotides read TGTGCCAGCAGTTACTGGCAGGGGCGAACTGAAGCTTTCTTT. Translation gives CASSYWQGRTEAFF.

The chain has TRBV19 and TRBJ2-2; 9 bases fit TRBD1. There are 13 residues in the CDR3. Losses at the gene ends were 6 bases for V and 7 bases for J; bases not matched to a gene: 3. Germline CDR1 LNHDA, CDR2 SQIVND (reference sequence). The CDR3 region is CASSLDRGGELFF. In DNA form, the CDR3 reads TGTGCCAGTAGCCTGGACAGGGGCGGGGAGCTGTTTTTT.

J is TRBJ1-2 and V is TRBV5-1; 8 bases agree with TRBD1. This CDR3 region has 16 residues. With 0 bases clipped from V and 8 bases from J, the junction kept 12 bases outside the gene matches. Looked up from germline, CDR1 is SGHRS and CDR2 is YFSETQ. This CDR3 is CASSLAAGTGQDGYTF. The CDR3 nucleotides are TGCGCCAGCAGCTTGGCCGCGGGGACAGGCCAGGACGGCTACACCTTC.

This clone has only one observation. This chain uses TRBV21-1 with TRBJ2-1; the listed D gene, TRBD2, was not tested against the DNA. TRBV21-1 is shown as a pseudogene. The CDR3 has 16 residues. The CDR3 sequence is CASPYPGGNKGNEQFF. CDR3 DNA sequence: TGTGCCAGCCCCTACCCGGGGGGAAACAAAGGCAATGAGCAGTTCTTC.

This chain links TRBV9 with TRBJ1-1, with D possibly matching TRBD1 (5 bases). This CDR3 is built from 13 residues. Germline CDR1 reads SGDLS; CDR2 reads YYNGEE. Trimming removed 3 bases at V and 1 base at J, with 7 bases between. Here the CDR3 DNA reads TGTGCCAGCAGCGCCCAGGGGAACACTGAAGCTTTCTTT. Translated, it gives CASSAQGNTEAFF.

The chain uses TRBV19 and TRBJ1-3; TRBD1 agrees at 8 bases. The CDR3 length is 15 residues. With 10 bases clipped from V and 0 bases from J, the junction kept 8 bases outside the gene matches. Germline V CDR1 and CDR2: LNHDA, SQIVND (reference sequence). CDR3 amino acids: CATSQGGYSGNTIYF. The DNA of the CDR3 is TGTGCCACCTCACAGGGGGGCTACTCTGGAAACACCATATATTTT.

V and J are TRBV7-2 and TRBJ1-3; no reliable D call. The CDR3 is 13 amino acids. Trimming removed 4 bases at V and 7 bases at J, with 11 bases between. CDR1 is SGHTA, CDR2 FQGNSA, per germline. CDR3 amino acids: CASSSFPPNTIYF. DNA for the CDR3: TGTGCCAGCAGCTCCTTCCCTCCCAACACCATATATTTT.

The V and J genes are TRBV11-2 and TRBJ2-5; 12 positions match TRBD2. J lost 5 bases, V lost 5 bases, and 9 bases had no gene match. The germline gives CDR1 SGHAT, CDR2 FQNNGV. The CDR3 loop spans 16 amino acids. The CDR3 DNA sequence: TGTGCCAGCAGCCGGACTAGCGGGATTCGAGAGGAGACCCAGTACTTC. Amino acid sequence: CASSRTSGIREETQYF.

The genes are TRBV7-9 and TRBJ2-3; TRBD2 matches 9 bases. CDR3 size: 15 residues. J was trimmed by 5 bases and V by 2 bases; bases with no gene match: 5. The germline V gene encodes CDR1 SEHNR and CDR2 FQNEAQ (reference sequence). CDR3 bases: TGTGCCAGCAGCTTACGGCGGGAGGGAGGAGATACGCAGTATTTT. Its translation is CASSLRREGGDTQYF.

V gene TRBV30 combines with J gene TRBJ1-1; D possibly corresponds to TRBD1 (5 bases). The V end was cut by 3 bases, the J end by 3 bases, with 8 bases between. The CDR3 is 12 amino acids. CDR1 is GTSNPN, CDR2 SVGIG, per germline (reference sequence). The DNA for the CDR3 is TGTGCCTGGAGCTCAGGGCACACTGAAGCTTTCTTT. It encodes CAWSSGHTEAFF.

This chain links TRBV27 with TRBJ1-1; D is unresolved. The CDR3 is 14 residues long. Trimming stripped 2 bases from V and 1 base from J, with 8 bases between. Germline assignment: CDR1 MNHEY and CDR2 SMNVEV (reference sequence). CDR3 protein: CASSLKAGNTEAFF. CDR3 DNA: TGTGCCAGCAGTTTAAAAGCGGGGAACACTGAAGCTTTCTTT.

This rearrangement joins TRBV6-2 or TRBV6-3 to TRBJ1-1; D perhaps matches TRBD1 (6 bases). This CDR3 has 14 residues. V lost 4 bases and J 1 base, leaving 10 bases between the germline ends. Looked up from germline, CDR1 is MNHEY and CDR2 is SVGEGT. CDR3 DNA: TGTGCCAGCAGTTCCCCAGGGGCGAACACTGAAGCTTTCTTT. Protein sequence: CASSSPGANTEAFF.

The chain joins TRBV7-9 to TRBJ2-2, with TRBD1 matching over 12 bases. The CDR3 covers 16 residues. J gave up 6 bases and V 5 bases, and 7 bases lay outside the gene matches. The germline gives CDR1 SEHNR, CDR2 FQNEAQ (reference sequence). CDR3 sequence reads: CASSLSGTGGPGELFF. The CDR3 bases are TGTGCCAGCAGCCTCTCCGGGACAGGGGGCCCCGGGGAGCTGTTTTTT.

The chain has TRBV7-2 and TRBJ2-3, with 8 bases identical to TRBD2. The trim removed 5 bases at V and 4 bases at J, leaving 11 bases unmatched. The CDR3 is 16 amino acids. Germline CDR1 is SGHTA and CDR2 is FQGNSA. Written as DNA, the CDR3 is TGTGCCAGCAGCCCTCGGACGGCGGGAGGAGCAGATACGCAGTATTTT. It is translated as CASSPRTAGGADTQYF. Drawing the rest from reference TRBV7-2 and TRBJ2-3, the complete variable domain is GAGVSQSPSNKVTEKGKDVELRCDPISGHTALYWYRQSLGQGLEFLIYFQGNSAPDKSGLPSDRFSAERTGGSVSTLTIQRTQQEDSAVYLCASSPRTAGGADTQYFGPGTRLTVL.